The T cell receptor beta chain described here comes from a study of T cell changes during pregnancy in multiple sclerosis. This clone showed up just a few times. Method: immunoSEQ multiplex PCR; TCRdb's copy keeps in-frame clones and lacks some. The table lists about 93,000 clones, 91% of them singletons. The CDR3 totals 13 residues. Trimming stripped 8 bases from V and 4 bases from J, with 12 bases between. The germline gives CDR1 WNHNN, CDR2 SYGVQD (reference sequence). Material: peripheral blood, obtained before pregnancy. The chain combines TRBV10-1 with TRBJ1-5, with TRBD1 as a possible D gene (5 bases). The source is a female donor with multiple sclerosis, enrolled in a pregnancy study. CDR3 loop: CASASGKNQPQHF. The CDR3 bases are TGCGCCAGCGCCTCAGGGAAGAATCAGCCCCAGCATTTT.